Below are 30 T cell receptor beta chains sequenced from a single sample in a study of T cells after posttransplantation cyclophosphamide (dated by TCRdb to about 2016). The library relied on the immunoSEQ multiplex PCR assay. TCRdb provides this immuneACCESS table in a form limited to in-frame rearrangements. Some clones are lacking; in checked studies, under half of them reflect an unresolved V gene, and why the rest are absent is not known. The sample table holds tens of thousands of clones, of which around 84% were seen once. 2.8% of the sample rests with the top ten. Material for sequencing was PBMCs. These receptors came from a man aged 25-45 years with a blood cancer, CMV-positive, and with a related stem cell donor.

The rearrangement links TRBV7-9 to TRBJ2-3; 10 bases fit TRBD1. The CDR3 covers 14 residues. Germline V gene lookup returns CDR1 SEHNR and CDR2 FQNEAQ (reference sequence). The ends lost 4 bases at V and 5 bases at J; junction bases unmatched: 3. The CDR3 bases are TGTGCCAGCAGCTCCAGGACAGGGGGAGATACGCAGTATTTT. This gives the protein CASSSRTGGDTQYF.

V and J are TRBV6-1 and TRBJ1-1, with D possibly being TRBD1 (5 bases). V lost 6 bases, J lost 5 bases, and 16 bases lay in between. The V gene's germline CDR1 is MNHNS and CDR2 SASEGT. The CDR3 is made up of 14 amino acids. For the CDR3, the DNA is TGTGCCAGCAGAATTAGGGGCGGGGAAACTGAAGCTTTCTTT. Translated: CASRIRGGETEAFF.

The chain is built from TRBV9 and TRBJ1-5, with D unresolved. V was shortened by 2 bases and J by 3 bases, with 12 bases between the two germline ends. The CDR3 loop spans 15 amino acids. The germline gives CDR1 SGDLS, CDR2 YYNGEE. The CDR3 coding sequence is TGTGCCAGCAGCGTCTCTGATGGCCCCAATCAGCCCCAGCATTTT. Its protein is CASSVSDGPNQPQHF.

The chain employs TRBV7-9 and TRBJ2-5, with a weak D call TRBD2 (6 bases). V dropped 2 bases and J dropped 3 bases, with 16 bases sitting between them. Germline V gene sequence: CDR1 SEHNR, CDR2 FQNEAQ (reference sequence). The CDR3 has 16 amino acids. CDR3 residues: CASSLNPGSGEETQYF. In DNA, the CDR3 is TGTGCCAGCAGCTTAAATCCGGGCTCGGGGGAAGAGACCCAGTACTTC.

J is TRBJ2-7 and V is TRBV7-8; TRBD2 agrees at 12 bases. In germline, CDR1 is SGHVS, CDR2 FQNEAQ. J gave up 5 bases and V 0 bases, and 5 bases lay outside the gene matches. This CDR3 is 16 amino acids long. The CDR3 DNA sequence: TGTGCCAGCAGCTTAGCCCGACTAGCGGGAGAAGACGAGCAGTACTTC. This gives the protein CASSLARLAGEDEQYF.

The V gene is TRBV28, the J gene TRBJ2-7; 7 nucleotides line up with TRBD2. The CDR3 has 12 residues. CDR1 MDHEN and CDR2 SYDVKM come from the germline V gene. The ends lost 6 bases at V and 7 bases at J; junction bases unmatched: 6. CDR3 nucleotide sequence: TGTGCCAGCAGGGCGGGAGTTGGGGAGCAGTACTTC. It encodes CASRAGVGEQYF.

The chain joins TRBV5-6 to TRBJ2-5; D is uncertain. Deletions cut 0 bases from V and 3 bases from J, with 9 bases between. Germline lookup yields CDR1 SGHDT and CDR2 YYEEEE. CDR3 length: 14 amino acids. The CDR3 sequence is CASSLGHAKETQYF. As DNA, the CDR3 is TGTGCCAGCAGCTTGGGACACGCAAAAGAGACCCAGTACTTC.

The gene calls are TRBV5-4 and TRBJ2-5; D perhaps matches TRBD1 (5 bases). V lost 6 bases and J 5 bases, leaving 17 bases between the germline ends. Germline V gene sequence: CDR1 SGHNT, CDR2 YYREEE (reference sequence). This CDR3 comprises 14 residues. The CDR3 DNA is TGTGCCAGCACCGCCAGGGTAGGGGCTGAGACCCAGTACTTC. It translates to CASTARVGAETQYF.

CDR3 residues: CASSRGGGPGTEAFF. The CDR3 DNA follows: TGTGCCAGCAGTCGGGGAGGGGGGCCAGGGACTGAAGCTTTCTTT. This chain links TRBV6-5 with TRBJ1-1, with TRBD1 as a possible D gene (6 bases). Germline CDR1 MNHEY, CDR2 SVGAGI. The CDR3 sequence is 15 residues long. The ends were cut back, 5 bases at V and 5 bases at J, with 18 bases in the middle.

The V call is TRBV14, the J call TRBJ2-5; a weak D match, TRBD1 (5 bases). V was cut by 8 bases and J by 4 bases, with 20 bases left in between. CDR1 and CDR2 from the germline V gene are SGHDN and FVKESK. The CDR3 contains 15 residues. CDR3 in amino acids: CASAQFSGRAETQYF. The CDR3 DNA reads as TGTGCCAGCGCCCAGTTTTCGGGCAGGGCAGAGACCCAGTACTTC.

The genes are TRBV12-5 and TRBJ2-1; 7 bases align to TRBD1. J gave up 5 bases and V 2 bases, and 15 bases lay outside the gene matches. This CDR3 comprises 18 residues. Germline V gene data show CDR1 as LGHNT and CDR2 as FRNRAP. The CDR3 region has the DNA TGTGCTAGTGGTTTGATGGTATTGGGGACAGCTAAAGACAATGAGCAGTTCTTC. It translates to CASGLMVLGTAKDNEQFF. The full variable domain, with the rest looked up from reference TRBV12-5 and TRBJ2-1, is DARVTQTPRHKVTEMGQEVTMRCQPILGHNTVFWYRQTMMQGLELLAYFRNRAPLDDSGMPKDRFSAEMPDATLATLKIQPSEPRDSAVYFCASGLMVLGTAKDNEQFFGPGTRLTVL.

This sequence joins TRBV7-9 and TRBJ2-2; D perhaps matches TRBD2 (5 bases). CDR3 length equals 14 residues. Trimming left V 5 bases short and J 5 bases short, with 12 bases between. Germline V gene lookup returns CDR1 SEHNR and CDR2 FQNEAQ (reference sequence). CDR3 sequence: CASSPARGTGELFF. The CDR3 DNA sequence: TGTGCCAGCAGCCCAGCTCGGGGAACCGGGGAGCTGTTTTTT.

The chain employs TRBV6-5 and TRBJ1-1; D is undetermined. CDR3 length equals 15 residues. V was clipped by 0 bases and J by 4 bases, with 12 bases between them. Germline loops: CDR1 MNHEY, CDR2 SVGAGI. CDR3 sequence reads: CASSYSGIGSTEAFF. The DNA for the CDR3 is TGTGCCAGCAGTTACTCGGGGATTGGGAGCACTGAAGCTTTCTTT.

This clone came up a few times. This rearrangement joins TRBV5-5 to TRBJ1-3; D unresolved. The V gene lost 3 bases and the J gene lost 4 bases, with 8 bases spanning the gap. The V gene's germline CDR1 is SGHKS and CDR2 YYEKEE (reference sequence). This CDR3 comprises 13 residues. The CDR3 DNA reads as TGTGCCAGCAGCTCCAACGAGGGAAACACCATATATTTT. Its translation is CASSSNEGNTIYF.

The chain combines TRBV7-6 with TRBJ2-7; possible D gene TRBD2, 5 bases. The V gene's germline CDR1 is SGHVS and CDR2 FNYEAQ. This CDR3 spans 15 amino acids. V was trimmed by 5 bases and J by 0 bases, leaving 14 bases between them. CDR3 amino acids: CASSPGNAGSYEQYF. DNA of the CDR3: TGTGCCAGCAGCCCAGGAAATGCGGGCTCCTACGAGCAGTACTTC.

The rearrangement joins TRBV15 to TRBJ2-5, with a tentative D call TRBD1 (6 bases). The V gene's germline CDR1 is LNHNV and CDR2 YYDKDF (reference sequence). V lost 4 bases and J 2 bases, leaving 11 bases between the germline ends. The CDR3 loop spans 14 amino acids. CDR3 nucleotide sequence: TGTGCCACCAGCACCCAGGACAGACAAGAGACCCAGTACTTC. Translating gives CATSTQDRQETQYF.

This clone was detected a few times. The chain has TRBV7-9 and TRBJ1-4; TRBD1 is a possible D gene (6 bases). There are 14 residues in the CDR3. Germline CDR1 is SEHNR and CDR2 is FQNEAQ (reference sequence). V was trimmed by 1 base and J by 7 bases, leaving 10 bases between them. This CDR3 reads CASSLEQGPEKLFF. CDR3 coding DNA: TGTGCCAGCAGCTTAGAACAGGGTCCTGAAAAACTGTTTTTT.

This clone was seen only a few times. The rearrangement links TRBV9 to TRBJ1-1; 9 bases are shared with TRBD1. This CDR3 is built from 15 residues. V was pared by 3 bases and J by 0 bases, with 3 bases of the junction left unmatched. Germline values: CDR1 SGDLS, CDR2 YYNGEE. The CDR3 sequence: CASSAGTGLNTEAFF. The CDR3, as DNA: TGTGCCAGCAGCGCGGGGACAGGGTTGAACACTGAAGCTTTCTTT.

The rearrangement uses TRBV7-9 and TRBJ2-1, with D possibly being TRBD1 (6 bases). CDR1 SEHNR and CDR2 FQNEAQ come from the germline V gene (reference sequence). V was clipped by 3 bases and J by 7 bases, with 16 bases between them. This CDR3 has 15 residues. This CDR3 reads CASSFPSTGQNEQFF. The CDR3 DNA is TGTGCCAGCAGCTTCCCTTCTACAGGGCAGAATGAGCAGTTCTTC.

V and J are TRBV6-4 and TRBJ2-7; 11 bases match TRBD2. Per germline, CDR1 MRHNA and CDR2 SNTAGT. The CDR3 length is 16 residues. Germline trimming cut 4 bases from V and 2 bases from J; bases unmatched to any gene: 7. The CDR3 region is CASSAHGTSGPYEQYF. The CDR3 nucleotides are TGTGCCAGCAGTGCCCACGGGACTAGCGGTCCCTACGAGCAGTACTTC.

The chain uses TRBV7-9 and TRBJ2-7; D remains unclear. This CDR3 has 13 residues. Germline V gene lookup returns CDR1 SEHNR and CDR2 FQNEAQ (reference sequence). V gave up 2 bases and J gave up 2 bases, with 7 bases separating them. In nucleotides, the CDR3 is TGTGCCAGCAGCTTAAACATGGCCTACGAGCAGTACTTC. This encodes CASSLNMAYEQYF.

V and J are TRBV7-9 and TRBJ2-7; D remains unclear. The CDR3 consists of 12 residues. Looked up from germline, CDR1 is SEHNR and CDR2 is FQNEAQ (reference sequence). Trimming pared 4 bases from V and 2 bases from J, leaving 6 bases between. The CDR3 spells CASSSVTYEQYF. The CDR3 DNA reads TGTGCCAGCAGCTCTGTTACCTACGAGCAGTACTTC.

This sequence joins TRBV29-1 and TRBJ2-3; 10 nucleotides line up with TRBD2. This CDR3 has 15 amino acids. After removal of 7 bases from V and 3 bases from J, the junction contained 10 bases not matched to a gene. In germline, CDR1 is SQVTM, CDR2 ANQGSEA. The CDR3 sequence is CSACRLAGGTDTQYF. The CDR3, as DNA: TGCAGCGCCTGCCGATTAGCGGGAGGAACAGATACGCAGTATTTT.

This clone was picked up a small number of times. The CDR3 sequence is CASSSAGASTDTQYF. The CDR3 DNA follows: TGTGCCAGCAGCTCAGCGGGGGCTAGCACAGATACGCAGTATTTT. The rearrangement joins TRBV5-5 to TRBJ2-3, with TRBD2 matching 8 bases. Germline trimming cut 3 bases from V and 0 bases from J; bases unmatched to any gene: 3. Germline loops: CDR1 SGHKS, CDR2 YYEKEE (reference sequence). The length of the CDR3 is 15 residues.

The chain carries TRBV30 and TRBJ1-2; possible D gene TRBD1, 5 bases. CDR3 length: 14 amino acids. V lost 3 bases and J lost 2, with 13 bases in between. Germline V CDR1 and CDR2: GTSNPN, SVGIG (reference sequence). CDR3 sequence (DNA): TGTGCCTGGAGCACCCCGACAGTAAACTATGGCTACACCTTC. It translates to CAWSTPTVNYGYTF.

The rearrangement joins TRBV5-5 to TRBJ1-1; 7 bases agree with TRBD1. From germline, CDR1 is SGHKS and CDR2 YYEKEE (reference sequence). CDR3 size: 14 residues. V lost 3 bases to trimming and J lost 3 bases; unmatched junction nucleotides: 5. The CDR3 DNA follows: TGTGCCAGCAGCTCAAGACAGGGCTACACTGAAGCTTTCTTT. The encoded protein is CASSSRQGYTEAFF. Filled out from reference TRBV5-5 and TRBJ1-1, the complete variable domain reads DAGVTQSPTHLIKTRGQQVTLRCSPISGHKSVSWYQQVLGQGPQFIFQYYEKEERGRGNFPDRFSARQFPNYSSELNVNALLLGDSALYLCASSSRQGYTEAFFGQGTRLTVV.

The chain has TRBV28 and TRBJ1-1; D is perhaps TRBD1 (5 bases). The germline V gene has CDR1 MDHEN and CDR2 SYDVKM. V lost 7 bases, J lost 5 bases, and 14 bases lay in between. This CDR3 contains 13 residues. The CDR3 is CASTLRGWTEAFF. The CDR3, as DNA: TGTGCCAGCACCCTCCGGGGGTGGACTGAAGCTTTCTTT.

V is TRBV4-2 and J is TRBJ2-1, with 14 bases that match TRBD2. This CDR3 region has 18 residues. CDR1 and CDR2 (germline): LGHNA, YNFKEQ. V lost 2 bases to trimming and J lost 4 bases; unmatched junction nucleotides: 7. The CDR3 here is CASSQQGTSGRYYNEQFF. CDR3 nucleotide sequence: TGTGCCAGCAGCCAACAGGGGACTAGCGGGAGATATTACAATGAGCAGTTCTTC.

The chain carries TRBV5-1 and TRBJ2-7; 8 nucleotides agree with TRBD1. The CDR3 loop spans 15 amino acids. The germline V gene encodes CDR1 SGHRS and CDR2 YFSETQ. The J segment lost 3 bases and the V segment lost 0 bases, leaving 5 bases of the junction unmatched. The CDR3 DNA sequence: TGCGCCAGCAGCTTGGCCCCGGGACAGGACTACGAGCAGTACTTC. Translation: CASSLAPGQDYEQYF.

This chain uses TRBV18 with TRBJ2-2; a weak D match, TRBD1 (6 bases). The V and J ends lost 0 bases and 6 bases respectively, with 8 bases between them. The V gene's germline CDR1 is KGHSH and CDR2 LQKENI. This CDR3 spans 14 amino acids. The CDR3 loop is CASSPPTGAGELFF. The CDR3 DNA reads as TGTGCCAGCTCACCACCGACAGGTGCCGGGGAGCTGTTTTTT.